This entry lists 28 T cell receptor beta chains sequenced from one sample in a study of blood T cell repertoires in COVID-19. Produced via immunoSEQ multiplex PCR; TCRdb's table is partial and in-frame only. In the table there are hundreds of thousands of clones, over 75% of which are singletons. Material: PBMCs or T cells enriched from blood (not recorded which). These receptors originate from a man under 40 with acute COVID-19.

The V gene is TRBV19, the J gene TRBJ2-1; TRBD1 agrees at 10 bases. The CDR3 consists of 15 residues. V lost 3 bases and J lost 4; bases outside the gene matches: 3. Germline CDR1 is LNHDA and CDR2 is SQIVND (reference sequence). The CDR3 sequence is CASSMGDRGYNEQFF. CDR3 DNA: TGTGCCAGTAGTATGGGGGACAGGGGATACAATGAGCAGTTCTTC. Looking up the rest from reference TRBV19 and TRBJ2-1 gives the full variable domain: DGGITQSPKYLFRKEGQNVTLSCEQNLNHDAMYWYRQDPGQGLRLIYYSQIVNDFQKGDIAEGYSVSREKKESFPLTVTSAQKNPTAFYLCASSMGDRGYNEQFFGPGTRLTVL.

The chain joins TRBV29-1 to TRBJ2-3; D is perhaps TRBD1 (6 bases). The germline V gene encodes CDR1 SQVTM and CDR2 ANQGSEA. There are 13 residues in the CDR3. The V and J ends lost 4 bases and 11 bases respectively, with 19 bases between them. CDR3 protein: CSVGANQGQGQYF. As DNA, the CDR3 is TGCAGCGTTGGCGCCAATCAGGGACAAGGGCAGTATTTT.

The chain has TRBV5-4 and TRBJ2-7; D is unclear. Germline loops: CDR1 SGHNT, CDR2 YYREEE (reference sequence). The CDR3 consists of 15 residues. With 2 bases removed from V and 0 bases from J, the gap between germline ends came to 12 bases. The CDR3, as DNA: TGTGCCAGCAGCTTTGATCTGGGCAGCTCCTACGAGCAGTACTTC. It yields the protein CASSFDLGSSYEQYF.

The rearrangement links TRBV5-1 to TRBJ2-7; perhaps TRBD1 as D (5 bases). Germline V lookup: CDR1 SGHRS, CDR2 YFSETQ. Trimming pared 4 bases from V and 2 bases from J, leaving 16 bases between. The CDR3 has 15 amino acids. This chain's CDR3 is CASSPRVGQPYEQYF. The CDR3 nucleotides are TGCGCCAGCAGCCCACGGGTGGGGCAGCCCTACGAGCAGTACTTC. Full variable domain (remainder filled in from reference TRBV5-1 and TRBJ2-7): KAGVTQTPRYLIKTRGQQVTLSCSPISGHRSVSWYQQTPGQGLQFLFEYFSETQRNKGNFPGRFSGRQFSNSRSEMNVSTLELGDSALYLCASSPRVGQPYEQYFGPGTRLTVT.

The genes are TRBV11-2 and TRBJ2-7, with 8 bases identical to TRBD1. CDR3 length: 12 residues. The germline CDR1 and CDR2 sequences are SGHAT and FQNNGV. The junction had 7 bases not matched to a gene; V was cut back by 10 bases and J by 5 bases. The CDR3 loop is CATVDRGHEQYF. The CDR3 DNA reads TGTGCCACCGTTGACAGGGGACACGAGCAGTACTTC.

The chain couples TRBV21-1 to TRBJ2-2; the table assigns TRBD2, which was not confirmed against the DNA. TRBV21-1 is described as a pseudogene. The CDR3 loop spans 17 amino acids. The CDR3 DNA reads TGTGCCAGCAGCAATACCCGCAGCGGGGTCCCTCCCGGGGAGCTGTTTTTT. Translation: CASSNTRSGVPPGELFF.

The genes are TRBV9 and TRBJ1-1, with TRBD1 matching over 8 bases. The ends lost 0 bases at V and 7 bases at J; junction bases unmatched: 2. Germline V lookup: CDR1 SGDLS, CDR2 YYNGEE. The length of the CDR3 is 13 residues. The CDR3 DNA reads TGTGCCAGCAGCGTAGACAGGGGGGGTGAAGCTTTCTTT. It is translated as CASSVDRGGEAFF.

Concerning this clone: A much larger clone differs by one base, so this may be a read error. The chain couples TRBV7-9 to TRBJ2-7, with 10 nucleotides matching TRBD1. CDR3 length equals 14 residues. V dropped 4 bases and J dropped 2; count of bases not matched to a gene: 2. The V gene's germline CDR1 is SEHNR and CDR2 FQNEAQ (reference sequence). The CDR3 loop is CASSSGTGAYEQYF. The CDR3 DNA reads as TGTGCCAGCAGCTCCGGGACAGGGGCCTACGAGCAGTACTTC.

The CDR3 DNA sequence: TGTGCCGGGGCTCTCGCTCCGAACACTGAAGCTTTCTTT. Translated: CAGALAPNTEAFF. The rearrangement joins TRBV6-6 to TRBJ1-1; tentatively, D is TRBD1 (5 bases). This CDR3 is 13 amino acids long. The germline V and J ends were trimmed by 11 bases and 1 base, with 14 bases remaining between them. Germline values: CDR1 MNHNY, CDR2 SVGAGI (reference sequence).

CDR3 in amino acids: CASSLAGRGALQETQYF. The CDR3 DNA follows: TGCGCCAGCAGCTTGGCCGGCAGGGGCGCGCTCCAAGAGACCCAGTACTTC. This chain connects TRBV5-1 to TRBJ2-5, with D perhaps TRBD1 (6 bases). Trimming removed 0 bases at V and 1 base at J, with 16 bases between. The CDR3 extends over 17 amino acids. CDR1 SGHRS and CDR2 YFSETQ come from the germline V gene. Full variable domain (rest looked up from reference TRBV5-1 and TRBJ2-5): KAGVTQTPRYLIKTRGQQVTLSCSPISGHRSVSWYQQTPGQGLQFLFEYFSETQRNKGNFPGRFSGRQFSNSRSEMNVSTLELGDSALYLCASSLAGRGALQETQYFGPGTRLLVL.

The CDR3 sequence: CSVLGQGEWTEAFF. CDR3 coding DNA: TGCAGCGTTTTAGGACAGGGAGAGTGGACTGAAGCTTTCTTT. The V and J genes are TRBV29-1 and TRBJ1-1, with 8 bases aligning to TRBD1. V lost 5 bases, J lost 5 bases, and 10 bases stayed unmatched. The CDR3 extends over 14 amino acids. Per germline, CDR1 SQVTM and CDR2 ANQGSEA.

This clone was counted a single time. CDR3 loop: CASSEVGQGNQPQHF. In DNA form, the CDR3 reads TGTGCCAGCAGTGAAGTGGGACAGGGCAATCAGCCCCAGCATTTT. The rearrangement joins TRBV6-1 to TRBJ1-5; 8 bases are shared with TRBD1. CDR3 size: 15 residues. CDR1 is MNHNS, CDR2 SASEGT, per germline. V was pared by 1 base and J by 2 bases, with 1 base of the junction left unmatched.

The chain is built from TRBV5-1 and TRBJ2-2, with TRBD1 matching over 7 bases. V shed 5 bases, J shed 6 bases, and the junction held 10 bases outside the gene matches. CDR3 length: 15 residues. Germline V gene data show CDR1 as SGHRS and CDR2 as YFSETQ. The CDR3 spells CASSRDRVGAGELFF. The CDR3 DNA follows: TGCGCCAGCAGTCGAGACAGGGTCGGGGCCGGGGAGCTGTTTTTT.

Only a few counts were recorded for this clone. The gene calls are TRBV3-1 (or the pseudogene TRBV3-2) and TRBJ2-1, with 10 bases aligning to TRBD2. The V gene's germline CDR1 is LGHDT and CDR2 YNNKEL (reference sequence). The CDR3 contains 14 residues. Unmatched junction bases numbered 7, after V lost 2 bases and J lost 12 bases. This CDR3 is CASSQLGSGGRQFF. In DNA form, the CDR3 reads TGTGCCAGCAGCCAACTCGGTAGCGGGGGGCGGCAGTTCTTC.

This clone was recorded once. Here the CDR3 DNA reads TGTGCCAGCAGTGCGACAGGGATCCAGCCCCAGCATTTT. It codes for CASSATGIQPQHF. V and J are TRBV12-3 or TRBV12-4 and TRBJ1-5, with 7 bases lining up with TRBD1. V trimming: 5 bases; J trimming: 7 bases; junction bases outside the gene matches: 5. This CDR3 has 13 amino acids.

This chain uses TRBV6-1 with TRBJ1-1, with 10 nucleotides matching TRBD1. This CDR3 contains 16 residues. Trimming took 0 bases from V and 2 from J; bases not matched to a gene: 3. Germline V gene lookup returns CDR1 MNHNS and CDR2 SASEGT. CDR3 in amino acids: CASSEAPTGGNTEAFF. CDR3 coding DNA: TGTGCCAGCAGTGAAGCGCCGACAGGGGGCAACACTGAAGCTTTCTTT.

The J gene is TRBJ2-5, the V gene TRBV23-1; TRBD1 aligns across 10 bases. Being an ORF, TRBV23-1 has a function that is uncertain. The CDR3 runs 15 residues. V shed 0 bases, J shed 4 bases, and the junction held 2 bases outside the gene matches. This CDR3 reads CASSQSTGGGETQYF. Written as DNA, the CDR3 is TGCGCCAGCAGTCAATCGACAGGGGGCGGAGAGACCCAGTACTTC.

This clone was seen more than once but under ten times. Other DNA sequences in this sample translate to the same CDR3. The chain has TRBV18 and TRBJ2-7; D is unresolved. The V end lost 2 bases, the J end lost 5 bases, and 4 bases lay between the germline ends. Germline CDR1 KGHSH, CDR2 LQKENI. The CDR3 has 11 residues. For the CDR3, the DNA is TGTGCCAGCTCACCAAGAGACGAGCAGTACTTC. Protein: CASSPRDEQYF.

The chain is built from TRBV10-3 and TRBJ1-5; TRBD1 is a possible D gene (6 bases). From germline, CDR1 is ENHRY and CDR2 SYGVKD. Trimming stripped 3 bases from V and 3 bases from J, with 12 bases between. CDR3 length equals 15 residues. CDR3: CAISEAGGLNQPQHF. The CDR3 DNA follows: TGTGCCATCAGTGAAGCGGGGGGCCTCAATCAGCCCCAGCATTTT.

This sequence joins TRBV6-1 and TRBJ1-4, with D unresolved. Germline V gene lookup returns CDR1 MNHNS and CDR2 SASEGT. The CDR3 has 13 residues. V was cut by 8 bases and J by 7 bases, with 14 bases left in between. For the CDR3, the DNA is TGTGCCAGCGGCCTTGGCAGGTCTGAAAAACTGTTTTTT. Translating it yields CASGLGRSEKLFF.

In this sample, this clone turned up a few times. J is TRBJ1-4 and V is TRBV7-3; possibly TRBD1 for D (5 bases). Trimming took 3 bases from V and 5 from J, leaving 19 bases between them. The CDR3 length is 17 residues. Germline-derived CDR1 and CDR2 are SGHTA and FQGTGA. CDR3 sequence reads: CASSFGGTGHRNEKLFF. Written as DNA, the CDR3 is TGTGCCAGCAGCTTTGGGGGGACTGGTCATAGAAATGAAAAACTGTTTTTT.

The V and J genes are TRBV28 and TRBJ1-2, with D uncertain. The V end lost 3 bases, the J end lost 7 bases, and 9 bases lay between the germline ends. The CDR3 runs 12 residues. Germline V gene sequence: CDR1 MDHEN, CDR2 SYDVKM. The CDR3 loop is CASSFNPGGYTF. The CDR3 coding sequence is TGTGCCAGCAGTTTTAACCCGGGTGGCTACACCTTC.

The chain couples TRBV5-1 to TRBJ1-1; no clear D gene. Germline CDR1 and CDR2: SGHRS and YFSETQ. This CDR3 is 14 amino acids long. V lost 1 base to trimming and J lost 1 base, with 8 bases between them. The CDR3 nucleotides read TGCGCCAGCAGCTTGTATTCCCCGAACACTGAAGCTTTCTTT. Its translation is CASSLYSPNTEAFF. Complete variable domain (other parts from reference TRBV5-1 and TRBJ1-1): KAGVTQTPRYLIKTRGQQVTLSCSPISGHRSVSWYQQTPGQGLQFLFEYFSETQRNKGNFPGRFSGRQFSNSRSEMNVSTLELGDSALYLCASSLYSPNTEAFFGQGTRLTVV.

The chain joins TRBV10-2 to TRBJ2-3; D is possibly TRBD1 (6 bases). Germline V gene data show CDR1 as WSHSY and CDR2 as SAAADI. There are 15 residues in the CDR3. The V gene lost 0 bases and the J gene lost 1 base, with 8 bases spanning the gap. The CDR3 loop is CASSESAGGTDTQYF. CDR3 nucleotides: TGCGCCAGCAGTGAGTCAGCAGGGGGCACAGATACGCAGTATTTT.

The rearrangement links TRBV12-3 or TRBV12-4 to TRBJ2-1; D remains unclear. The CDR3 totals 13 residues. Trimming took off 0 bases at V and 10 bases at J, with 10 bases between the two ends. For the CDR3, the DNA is TGTGCCAGCAGTTTAGCGCTCGGCGGCGAGCAGTTCTTC. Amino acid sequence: CASSLALGGEQFF.

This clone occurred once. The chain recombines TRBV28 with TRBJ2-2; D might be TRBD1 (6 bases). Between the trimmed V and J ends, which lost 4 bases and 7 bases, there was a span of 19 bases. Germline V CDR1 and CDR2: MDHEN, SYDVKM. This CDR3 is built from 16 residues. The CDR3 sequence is CASSSPGQLNLGELFF. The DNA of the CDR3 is TGTGCCAGCAGTTCGCCCGGACAGTTGAATCTCGGGGAGCTGTTTTTT.

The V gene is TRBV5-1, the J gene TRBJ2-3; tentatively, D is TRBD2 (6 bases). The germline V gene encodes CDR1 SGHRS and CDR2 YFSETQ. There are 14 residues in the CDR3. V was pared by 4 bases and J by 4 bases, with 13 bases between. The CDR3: CASSPGGVADTQYF. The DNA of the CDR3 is TGCGCCAGCAGCCCCGGGGGAGTGGCAGATACGCAGTATTTT.

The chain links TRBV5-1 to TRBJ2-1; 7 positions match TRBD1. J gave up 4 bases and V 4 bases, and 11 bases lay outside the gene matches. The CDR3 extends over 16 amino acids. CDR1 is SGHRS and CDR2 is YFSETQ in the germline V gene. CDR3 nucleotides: TGCGCCAGCAGCGACAAACGGGACAGCCTTTACAATGAGCAGTTCTTC. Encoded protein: CASSDKRDSLYNEQFF.